This T cell receptor beta chain originates from a study of blood T cell repertoires in COVID-19. Study information: T cells, B-cell-depleted T cells, or PBMCs supplied cDNA or gDNA.

From germline, CDR1 is MGHRA and CDR2 YSYEKL. The CDR3 consists of 14 residues. With V trimmed by 7 bases and J by 8 bases, 6 bases remained unmatched. How the authors handled the data: Reference gene primers were amplified, and this amplification served to estimate nucleated cell counts. The method was immunoSEQ multiplex PCR; TCRdb's version includes in-frame clones alone and lacks a portion of them. From that table come the V and J calls and clone size; the DNA was used to work out D and trimming. The table lists roughly 160,000 clones, over 65% of them singletons, with around 2.9% in the top ten.

The sequenced sample was peripheral blood. The chain is built from TRBV4-1 and TRBJ1-4, with 11 bases that match TRBD1. The sequence was obtained from a woman of 80 years or more with acute or convalescent COVID-19. CDR3 sequence reads: CASMRRDRGEKLFF. Written as DNA, the CDR3 is TGCGCCAGCATGCGTCGGGACAGGGGGGAAAAACTGTTTTTT.